This entry is about one TCR beta chain. Using immunoSEQ multiplex PCR, the repertoire was profiled, and TCRdb retains in-frame clones only, with some absent. The table includes 20,000 to 25,000 clones, 88% detected once. This sample was taken from a study of OX40 agonist ivuxolimab in advanced cancers. Study summary: The dose-escalation group included hepatocellular carcinoma, melanoma, renal cell carcinoma and head and neck cancer.

The sequence was obtained from an adult with an advanced solid tumor such as melanoma, head and neck, liver or kidney cancer. This specimen was CD4+ or CD8+ T cells sorted from blood, taken in a trial of the OX40 agonist ivuxolimab.

In DNA, the CDR3 is TGTGCCAGCAGCCAAAGGGGTGAGGTGTTCAATGAGCAGTTCTTC. Encoded protein: CASSQRGEVFNEQFF. The J gene is TRBJ2-1, the V gene TRBV4-2, with a weak D call TRBD1 (5 bases). The V gene lost 2 bases and the J gene lost 6 bases, with 14 bases spanning the gap. This CDR3 has 15 residues. CDR1 LGHNA and CDR2 YNFKEQ come from the germline V gene.